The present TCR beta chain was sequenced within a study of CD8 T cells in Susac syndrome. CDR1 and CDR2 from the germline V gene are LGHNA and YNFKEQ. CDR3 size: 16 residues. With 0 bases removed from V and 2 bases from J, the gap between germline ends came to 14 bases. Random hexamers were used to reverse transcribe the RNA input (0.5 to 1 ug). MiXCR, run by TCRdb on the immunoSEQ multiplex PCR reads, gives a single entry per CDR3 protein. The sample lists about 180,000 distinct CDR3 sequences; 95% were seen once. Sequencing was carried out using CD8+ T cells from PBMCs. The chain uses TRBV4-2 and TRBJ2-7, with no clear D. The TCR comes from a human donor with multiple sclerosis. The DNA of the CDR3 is TGTGCCAGCAGCCAAGAGTTAGGCAGCACTGCCTACGAGCAGTACTTC. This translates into CASSQELGSTAYEQYF.